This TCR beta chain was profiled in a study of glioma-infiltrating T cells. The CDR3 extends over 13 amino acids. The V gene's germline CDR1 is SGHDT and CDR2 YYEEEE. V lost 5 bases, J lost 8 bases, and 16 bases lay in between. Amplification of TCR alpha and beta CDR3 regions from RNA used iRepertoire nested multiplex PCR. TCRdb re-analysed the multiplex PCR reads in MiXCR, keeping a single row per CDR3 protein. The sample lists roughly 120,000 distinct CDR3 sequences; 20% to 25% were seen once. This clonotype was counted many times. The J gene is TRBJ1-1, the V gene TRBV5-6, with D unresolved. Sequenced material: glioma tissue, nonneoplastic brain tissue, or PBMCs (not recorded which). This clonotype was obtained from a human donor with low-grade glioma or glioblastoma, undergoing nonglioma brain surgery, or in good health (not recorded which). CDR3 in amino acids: CASSSPRAKEAFF. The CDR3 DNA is TGTGCCAGCAGTTCTCCTAGGGCCAAGGAAGCTTTCTTT.